This entry features one TCR beta chain sequence. Antigen: not known. This sample also contains other DNA sequences that code for the same CDR3. This specimen belongs to a study of cytomegalovirus exposure and HLA in healthy donors. This PCR relied on a set of 60 Vbeta primers and 13 Jbeta primers. Profiling relied on immunoSEQ multiplex PCR, and the TCRdb table lists in-frame clones only, not all of them. The profile shows roughly 130,000 clones, 70% to 85% of them singletons. The trim removed 2 bases at V and 5 bases at J, leaving 0 bases unmatched. CDR1 and CDR2 (germline): GTSNPN, SVGIG (reference sequence). The CDR3 sequence is 12 residues long. Study-wide points: There were reportedly fewer N-insertions in an Asian-associated ancestry cluster than the approximately 640-donor mean, in a later analysis. Analyses of presence and absence presupposed an approximately uniform sequencing depth across donors.

The chain links TRBV30 to TRBJ2-1; 7 nucleotides agree with TRBD1. This TCR derives from a boy younger than 18 in good health and CMV-seronegative. The sample comprised PBMCs. The chain's CDR3 is CAWSTGDNEQFF. DNA for the CDR3: TGTGCCTGGAGTACAGGGGACAATGAGCAGTTCTTC.